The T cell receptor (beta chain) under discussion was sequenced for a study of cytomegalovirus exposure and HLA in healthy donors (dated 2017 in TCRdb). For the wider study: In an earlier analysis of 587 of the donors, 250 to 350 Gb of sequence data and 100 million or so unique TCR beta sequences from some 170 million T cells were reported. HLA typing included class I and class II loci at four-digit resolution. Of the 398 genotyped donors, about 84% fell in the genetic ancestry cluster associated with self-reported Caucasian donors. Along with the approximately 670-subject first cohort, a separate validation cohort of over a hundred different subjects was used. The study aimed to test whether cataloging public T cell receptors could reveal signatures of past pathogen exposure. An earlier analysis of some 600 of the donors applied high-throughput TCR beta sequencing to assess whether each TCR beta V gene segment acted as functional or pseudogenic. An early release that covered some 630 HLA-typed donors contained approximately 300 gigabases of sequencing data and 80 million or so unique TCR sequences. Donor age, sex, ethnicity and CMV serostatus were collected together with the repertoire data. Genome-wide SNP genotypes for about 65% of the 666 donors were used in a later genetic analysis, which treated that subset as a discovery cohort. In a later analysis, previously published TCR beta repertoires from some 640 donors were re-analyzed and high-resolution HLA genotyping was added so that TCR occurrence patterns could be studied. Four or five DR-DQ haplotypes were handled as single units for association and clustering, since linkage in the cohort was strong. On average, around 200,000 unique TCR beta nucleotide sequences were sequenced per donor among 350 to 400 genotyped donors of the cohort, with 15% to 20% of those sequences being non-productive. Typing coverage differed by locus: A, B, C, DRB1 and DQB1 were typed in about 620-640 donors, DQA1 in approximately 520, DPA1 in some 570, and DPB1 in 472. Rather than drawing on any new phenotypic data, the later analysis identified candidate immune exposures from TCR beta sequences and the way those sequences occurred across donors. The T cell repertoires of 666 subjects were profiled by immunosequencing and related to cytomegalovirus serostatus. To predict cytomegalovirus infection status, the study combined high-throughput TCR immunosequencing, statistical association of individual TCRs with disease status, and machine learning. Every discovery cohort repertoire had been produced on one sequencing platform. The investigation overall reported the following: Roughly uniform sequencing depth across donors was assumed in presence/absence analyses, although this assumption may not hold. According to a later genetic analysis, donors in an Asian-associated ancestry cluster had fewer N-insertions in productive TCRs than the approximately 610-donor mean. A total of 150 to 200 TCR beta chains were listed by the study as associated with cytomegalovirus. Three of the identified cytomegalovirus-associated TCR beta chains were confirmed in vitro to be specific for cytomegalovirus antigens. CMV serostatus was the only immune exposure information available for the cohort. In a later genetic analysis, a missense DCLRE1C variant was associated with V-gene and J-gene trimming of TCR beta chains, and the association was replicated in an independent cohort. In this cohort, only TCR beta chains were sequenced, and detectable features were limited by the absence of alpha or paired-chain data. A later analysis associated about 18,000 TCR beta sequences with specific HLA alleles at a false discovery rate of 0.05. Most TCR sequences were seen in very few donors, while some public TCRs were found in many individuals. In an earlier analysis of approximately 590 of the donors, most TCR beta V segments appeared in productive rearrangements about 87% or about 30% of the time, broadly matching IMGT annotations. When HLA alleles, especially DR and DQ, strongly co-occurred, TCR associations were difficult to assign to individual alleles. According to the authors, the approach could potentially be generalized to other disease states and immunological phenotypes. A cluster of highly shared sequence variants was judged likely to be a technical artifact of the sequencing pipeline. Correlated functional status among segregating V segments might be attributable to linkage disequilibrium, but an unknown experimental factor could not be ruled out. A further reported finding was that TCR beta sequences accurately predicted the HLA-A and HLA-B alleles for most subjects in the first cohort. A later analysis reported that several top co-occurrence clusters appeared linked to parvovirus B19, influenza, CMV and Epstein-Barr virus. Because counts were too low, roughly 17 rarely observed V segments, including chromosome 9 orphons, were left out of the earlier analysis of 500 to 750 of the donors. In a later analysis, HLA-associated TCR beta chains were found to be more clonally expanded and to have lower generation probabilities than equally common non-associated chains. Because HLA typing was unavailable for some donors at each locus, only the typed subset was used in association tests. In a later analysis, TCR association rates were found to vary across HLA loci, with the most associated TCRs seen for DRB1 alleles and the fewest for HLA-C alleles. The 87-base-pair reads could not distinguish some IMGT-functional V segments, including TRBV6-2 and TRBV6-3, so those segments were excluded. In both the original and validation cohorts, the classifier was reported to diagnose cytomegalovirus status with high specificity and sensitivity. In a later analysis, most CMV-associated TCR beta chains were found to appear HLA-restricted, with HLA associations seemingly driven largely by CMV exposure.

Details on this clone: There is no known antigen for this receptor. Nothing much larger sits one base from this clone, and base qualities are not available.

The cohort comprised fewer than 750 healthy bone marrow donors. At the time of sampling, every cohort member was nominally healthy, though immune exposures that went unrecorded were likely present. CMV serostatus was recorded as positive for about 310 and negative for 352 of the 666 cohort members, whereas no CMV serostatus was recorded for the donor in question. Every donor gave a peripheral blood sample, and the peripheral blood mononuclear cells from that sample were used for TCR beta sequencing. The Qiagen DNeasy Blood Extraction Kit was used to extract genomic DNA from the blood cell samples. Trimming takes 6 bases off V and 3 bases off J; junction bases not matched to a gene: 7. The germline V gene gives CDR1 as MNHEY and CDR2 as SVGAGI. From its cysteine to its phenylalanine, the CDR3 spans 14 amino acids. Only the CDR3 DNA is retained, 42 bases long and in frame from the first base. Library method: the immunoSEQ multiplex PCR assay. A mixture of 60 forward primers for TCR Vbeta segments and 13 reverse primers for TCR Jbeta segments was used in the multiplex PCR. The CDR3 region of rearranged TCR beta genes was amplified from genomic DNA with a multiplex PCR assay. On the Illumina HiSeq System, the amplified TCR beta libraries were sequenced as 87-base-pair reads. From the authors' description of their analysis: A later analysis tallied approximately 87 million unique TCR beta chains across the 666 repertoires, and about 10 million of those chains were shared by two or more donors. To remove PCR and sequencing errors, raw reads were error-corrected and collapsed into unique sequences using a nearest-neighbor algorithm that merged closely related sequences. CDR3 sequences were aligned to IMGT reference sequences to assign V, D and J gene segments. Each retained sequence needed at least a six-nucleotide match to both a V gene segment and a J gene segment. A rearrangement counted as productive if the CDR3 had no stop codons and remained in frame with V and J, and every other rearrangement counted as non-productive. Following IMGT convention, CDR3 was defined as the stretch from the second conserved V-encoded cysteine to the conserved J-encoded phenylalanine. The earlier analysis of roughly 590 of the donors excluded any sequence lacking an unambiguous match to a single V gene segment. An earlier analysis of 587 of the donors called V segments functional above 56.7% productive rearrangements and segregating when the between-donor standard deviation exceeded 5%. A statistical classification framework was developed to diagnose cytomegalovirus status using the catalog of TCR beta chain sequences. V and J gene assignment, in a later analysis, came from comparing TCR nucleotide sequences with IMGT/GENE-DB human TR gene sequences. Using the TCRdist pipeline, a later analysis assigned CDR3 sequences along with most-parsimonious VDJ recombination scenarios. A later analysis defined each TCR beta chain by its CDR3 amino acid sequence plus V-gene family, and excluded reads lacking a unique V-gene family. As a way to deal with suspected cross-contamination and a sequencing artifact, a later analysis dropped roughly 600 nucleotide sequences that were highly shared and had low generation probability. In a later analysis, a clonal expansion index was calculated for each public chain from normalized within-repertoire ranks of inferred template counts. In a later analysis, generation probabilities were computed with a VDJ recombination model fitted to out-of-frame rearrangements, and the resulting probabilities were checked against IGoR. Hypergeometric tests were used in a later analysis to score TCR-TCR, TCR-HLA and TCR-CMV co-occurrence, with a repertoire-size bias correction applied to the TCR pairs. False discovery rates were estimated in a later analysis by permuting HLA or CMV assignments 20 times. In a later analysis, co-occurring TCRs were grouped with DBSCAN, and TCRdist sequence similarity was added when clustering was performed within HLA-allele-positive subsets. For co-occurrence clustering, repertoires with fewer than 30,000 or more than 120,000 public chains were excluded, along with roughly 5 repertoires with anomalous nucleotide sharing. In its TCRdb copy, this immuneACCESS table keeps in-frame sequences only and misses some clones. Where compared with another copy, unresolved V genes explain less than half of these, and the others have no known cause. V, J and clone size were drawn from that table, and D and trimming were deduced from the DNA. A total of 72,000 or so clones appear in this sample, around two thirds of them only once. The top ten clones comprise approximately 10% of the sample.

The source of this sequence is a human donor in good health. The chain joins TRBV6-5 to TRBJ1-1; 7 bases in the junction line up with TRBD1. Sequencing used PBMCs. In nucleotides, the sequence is TGTGCCAGCAGCCGAGGGGGCGCGTACACTGAAGCTTTCTTT. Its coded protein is CASSRGGAYTEAFF.